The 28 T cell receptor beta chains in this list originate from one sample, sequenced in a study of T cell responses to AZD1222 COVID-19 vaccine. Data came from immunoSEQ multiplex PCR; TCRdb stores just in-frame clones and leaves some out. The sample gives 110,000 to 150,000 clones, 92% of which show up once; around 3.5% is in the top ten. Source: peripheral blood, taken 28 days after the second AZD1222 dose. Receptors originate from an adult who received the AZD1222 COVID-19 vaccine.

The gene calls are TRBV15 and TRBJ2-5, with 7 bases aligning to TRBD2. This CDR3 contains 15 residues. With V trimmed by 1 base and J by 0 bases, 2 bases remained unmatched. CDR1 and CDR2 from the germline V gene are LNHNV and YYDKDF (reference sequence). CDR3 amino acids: CATSRGEGYQETQYF. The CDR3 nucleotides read TGTGCCACCAGCAGAGGGGAGGGATACCAAGAGACCCAGTACTTC.

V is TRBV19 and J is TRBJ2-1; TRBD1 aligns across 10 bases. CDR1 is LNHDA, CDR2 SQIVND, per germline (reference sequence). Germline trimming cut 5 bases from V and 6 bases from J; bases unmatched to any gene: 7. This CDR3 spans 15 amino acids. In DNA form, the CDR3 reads TGTGCCAGTAGTCTTGACTGGGACAGGGGCAATGAGCAGTTCTTC. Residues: CASSLDWDRGNEQFF.

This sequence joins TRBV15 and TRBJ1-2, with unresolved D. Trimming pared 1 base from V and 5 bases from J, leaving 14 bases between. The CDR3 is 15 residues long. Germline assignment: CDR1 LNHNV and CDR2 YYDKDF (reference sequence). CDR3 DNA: TGTGCCACCAGCAGAGCCACGGTGGGTTCGTATGGCTACACCTTC. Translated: CATSRATVGSYGYTF.

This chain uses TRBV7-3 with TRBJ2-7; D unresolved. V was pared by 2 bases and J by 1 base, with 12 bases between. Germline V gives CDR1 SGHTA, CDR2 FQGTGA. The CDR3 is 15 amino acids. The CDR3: CASSLFGGNSYEQYF. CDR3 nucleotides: TGTGCCAGCAGCTTATTCGGCGGTAATTCCTACGAGCAGTACTTC.

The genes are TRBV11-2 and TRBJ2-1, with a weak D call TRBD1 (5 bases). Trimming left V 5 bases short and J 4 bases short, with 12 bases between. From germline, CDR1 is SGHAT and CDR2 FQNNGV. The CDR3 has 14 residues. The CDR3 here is CASSPGSRYNEQFF. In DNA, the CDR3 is TGTGCCAGCAGCCCAGGGTCGCGGTACAATGAGCAGTTCTTC.

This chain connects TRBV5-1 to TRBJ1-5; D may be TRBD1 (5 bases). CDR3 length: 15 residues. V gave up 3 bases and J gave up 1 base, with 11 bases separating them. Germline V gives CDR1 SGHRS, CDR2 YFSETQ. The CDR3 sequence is CASSSGEGSNQPQHF. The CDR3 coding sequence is TGCGCCAGCAGCTCGGGGGAGGGGAGCAATCAGCCCCAGCATTTT.

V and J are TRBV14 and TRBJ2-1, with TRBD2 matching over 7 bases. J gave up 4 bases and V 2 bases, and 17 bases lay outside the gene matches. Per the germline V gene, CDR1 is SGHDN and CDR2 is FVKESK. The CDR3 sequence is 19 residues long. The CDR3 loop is CASSQTKQLGGSFYNEQFF. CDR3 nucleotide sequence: TGTGCCAGCAGCCAAACCAAACAGTTGGGGGGGTCGTTTTACAATGAGCAGTTCTTC.

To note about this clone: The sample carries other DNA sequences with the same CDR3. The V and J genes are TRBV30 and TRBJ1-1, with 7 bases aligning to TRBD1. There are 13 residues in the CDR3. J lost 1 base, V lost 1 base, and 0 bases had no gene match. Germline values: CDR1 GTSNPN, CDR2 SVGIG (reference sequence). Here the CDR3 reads CAWSGQGNTEAFF. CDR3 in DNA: TGTGCCTGGAGTGGACAGGGGAACACTGAAGCTTTCTTT. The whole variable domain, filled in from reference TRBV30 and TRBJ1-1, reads SQTIHQWPATLVQPVGSPLSLECTVEGTSNPNLYWYRQAAGRGLQLLFYSVGIGQISSEVPQNLSASRPQDRQFILSSKKLLLSDSGFYLCAWSGQGNTEAFFGQGTRLTVV.

The CDR3 DNA is TGTGCCAGCAGCCAAGACTCTAGCTTGCAGGGCTACGAGCAGTACTTC. Translating gives CASSQDSSLQGYEQYF. The chain couples TRBV14 to TRBJ2-7; D possibly matches TRBD1 or TRBD2 (5 bases each). This CDR3 has 16 residues. Trimming shortened V by 0 bases and J by 3 bases, and 15 bases separated the two germline ends. Germline V lookup: CDR1 SGHDN, CDR2 FVKESK.

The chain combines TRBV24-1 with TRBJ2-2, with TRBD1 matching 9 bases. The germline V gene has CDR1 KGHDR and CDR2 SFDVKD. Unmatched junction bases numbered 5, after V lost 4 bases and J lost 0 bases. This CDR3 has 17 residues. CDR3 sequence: CATSDFDRGTNTGELFF. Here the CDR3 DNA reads TGTGCCACCAGTGACTTTGACAGGGGGACGAACACCGGGGAGCTGTTTTTT.

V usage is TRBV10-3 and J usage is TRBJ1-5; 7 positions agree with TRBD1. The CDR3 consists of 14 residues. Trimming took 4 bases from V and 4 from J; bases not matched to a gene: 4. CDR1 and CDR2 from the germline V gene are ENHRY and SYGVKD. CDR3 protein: CAISGTGRNQPQHF. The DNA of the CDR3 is TGTGCCATCAGTGGGACAGGCCGAAATCAGCCCCAGCATTTT.

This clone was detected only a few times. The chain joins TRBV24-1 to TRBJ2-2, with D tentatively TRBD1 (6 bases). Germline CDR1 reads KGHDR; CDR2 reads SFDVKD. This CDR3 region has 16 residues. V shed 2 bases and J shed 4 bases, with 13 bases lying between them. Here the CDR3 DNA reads TGTGCCACCAGTGATTCGACAGGTCGTAGCACCGGGGAGCTGTTTTTT. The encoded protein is CATSDSTGRSTGELFF.

The CDR3 sequence: CASSLVNTVNTEAFF. In DNA form, the CDR3 reads TGTGCCAGCAGCTTAGTCAATACAGTGAACACTGAAGCTTTCTTT. The V gene is TRBV11-1, the J gene TRBJ1-1; D gene uncertain. The germline V and J ends were trimmed by 1 base and 0 bases, with 9 bases remaining between them. Germline values: CDR1 SGHAT, CDR2 FQDESV (reference sequence). The CDR3 is 15 residues long.

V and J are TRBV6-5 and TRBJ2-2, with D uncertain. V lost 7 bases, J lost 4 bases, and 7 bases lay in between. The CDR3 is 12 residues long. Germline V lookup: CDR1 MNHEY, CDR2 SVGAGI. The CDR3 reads CASKRGTGELFF. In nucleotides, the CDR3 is TGTGCCAGCAAACGCGGCACCGGGGAGCTGTTTTTT.

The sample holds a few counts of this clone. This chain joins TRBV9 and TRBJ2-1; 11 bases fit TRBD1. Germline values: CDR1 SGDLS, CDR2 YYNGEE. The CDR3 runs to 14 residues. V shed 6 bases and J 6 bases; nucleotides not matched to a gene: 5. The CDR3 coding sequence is TGTGCCAGCAACCCGGGACAGGGGGTCAATGAGCAGTTCTTC. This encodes CASNPGQGVNEQFF. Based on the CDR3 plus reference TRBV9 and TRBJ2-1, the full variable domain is DSGVTQTPKHLITATGQRVTLRCSPRSGDLSVYWYQQSLDQGLQFLIQYYNGEERAKGNILERFSAQQFPDLHSELNLSSLELGDSALYFCASNPGQGVNEQFFGPGTRLTVL.

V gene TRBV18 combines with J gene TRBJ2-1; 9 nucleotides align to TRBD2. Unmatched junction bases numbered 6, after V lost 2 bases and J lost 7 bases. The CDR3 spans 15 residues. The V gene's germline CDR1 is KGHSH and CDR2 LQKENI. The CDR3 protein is CASSPGVAGANEQFF. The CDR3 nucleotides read TGTGCCAGCTCACCAGGGGTAGCGGGAGCTAATGAGCAGTTCTTC.

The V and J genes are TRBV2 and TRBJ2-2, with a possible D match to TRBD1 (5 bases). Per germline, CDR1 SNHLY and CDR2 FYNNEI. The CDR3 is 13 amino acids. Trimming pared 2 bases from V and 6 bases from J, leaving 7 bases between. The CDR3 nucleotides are TGTGCCAGCAGTGAACAGGGCCCCGGGGAGCTGTTTTTT. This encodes CASSEQGPGELFF.

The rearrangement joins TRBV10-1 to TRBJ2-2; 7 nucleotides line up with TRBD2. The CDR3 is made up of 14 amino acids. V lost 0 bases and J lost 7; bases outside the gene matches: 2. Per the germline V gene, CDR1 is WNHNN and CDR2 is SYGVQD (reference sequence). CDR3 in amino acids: CASSESWEGGELFF. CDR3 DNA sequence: TGCGCCAGCAGTGAGTCGTGGGAGGGCGGGGAGCTGTTTTTT.

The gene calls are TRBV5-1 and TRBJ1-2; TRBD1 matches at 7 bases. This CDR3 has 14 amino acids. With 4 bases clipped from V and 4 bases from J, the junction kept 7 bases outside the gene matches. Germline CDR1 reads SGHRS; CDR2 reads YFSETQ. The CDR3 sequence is CASSNTGDAYGYTF. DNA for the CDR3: TGCGCCAGCAGCAATACAGGGGATGCCTATGGCTACACCTTC.

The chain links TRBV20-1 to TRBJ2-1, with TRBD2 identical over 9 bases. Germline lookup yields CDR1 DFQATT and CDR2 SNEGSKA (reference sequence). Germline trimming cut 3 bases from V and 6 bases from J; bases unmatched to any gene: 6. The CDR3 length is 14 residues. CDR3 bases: TGCAGTGCTAGTTTGCGGGAGGGAAGCAATGAGCAGTTCTTC. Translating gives CSASLREGSNEQFF.

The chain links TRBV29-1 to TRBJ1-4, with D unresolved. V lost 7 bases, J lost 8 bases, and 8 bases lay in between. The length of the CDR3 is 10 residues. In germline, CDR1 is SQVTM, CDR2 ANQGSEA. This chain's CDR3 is CSAPVEKLFF. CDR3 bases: TGCAGCGCCCCCGTAGAAAAACTGTTTTTT.

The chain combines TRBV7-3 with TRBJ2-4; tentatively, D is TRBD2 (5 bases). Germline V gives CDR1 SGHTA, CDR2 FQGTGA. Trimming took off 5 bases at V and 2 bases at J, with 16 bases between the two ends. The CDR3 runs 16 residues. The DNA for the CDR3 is TGTGCCAGCAGCCCCGCCGGGAAGACGACCAAAAACATTCAGTACTTC. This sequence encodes CASSPAGKTTKNIQYF.

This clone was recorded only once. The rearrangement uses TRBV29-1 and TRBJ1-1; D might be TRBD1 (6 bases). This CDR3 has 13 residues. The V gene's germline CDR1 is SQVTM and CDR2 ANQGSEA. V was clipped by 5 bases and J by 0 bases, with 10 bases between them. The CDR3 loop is CSVLQGLNTEAFF. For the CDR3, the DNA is TGCAGCGTTTTACAGGGATTGAACACTGAAGCTTTCTTT.

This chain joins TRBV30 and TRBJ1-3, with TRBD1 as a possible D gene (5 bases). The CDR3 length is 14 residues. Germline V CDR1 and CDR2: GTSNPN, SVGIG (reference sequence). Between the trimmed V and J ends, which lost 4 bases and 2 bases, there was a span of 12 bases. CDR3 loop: CAWKSPRAGNTIYF. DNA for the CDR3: TGTGCCTGGAAGTCGCCCAGGGCTGGAAACACCATATATTTT.

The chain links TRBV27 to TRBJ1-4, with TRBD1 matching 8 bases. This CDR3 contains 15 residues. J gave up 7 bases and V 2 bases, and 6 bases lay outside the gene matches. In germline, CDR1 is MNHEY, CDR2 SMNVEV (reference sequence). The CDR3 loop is CASSLQQGGGEKLFF. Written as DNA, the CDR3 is TGTGCCAGCAGTTTACAACAGGGGGGAGGTGAAAAACTGTTTTTT. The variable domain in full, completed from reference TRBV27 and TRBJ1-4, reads EAQVTQNPRYLITVTGKKLTVTCSQNMNHEYMSWYRQDPGLGLRQIYYSMNVEVTDKGDVPEGYKVSRKEKRNFPLILESPSPNQTSLYFCASSLQQGGGEKLFFGSGTQLSVL.

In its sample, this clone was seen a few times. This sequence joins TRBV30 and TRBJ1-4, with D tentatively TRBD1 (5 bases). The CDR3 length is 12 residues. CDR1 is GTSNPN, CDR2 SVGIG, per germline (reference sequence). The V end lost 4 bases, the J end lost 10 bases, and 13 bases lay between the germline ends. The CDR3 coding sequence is TGTGCCTGGACGGGCAGGCAGGGAAAACTGTTTTTT. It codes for CAWTGRQGKLFF.

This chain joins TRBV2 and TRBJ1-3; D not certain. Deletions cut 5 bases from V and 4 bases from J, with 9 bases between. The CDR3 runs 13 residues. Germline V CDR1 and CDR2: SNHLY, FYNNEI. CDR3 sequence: CASSTGPGNTIYF. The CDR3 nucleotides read TGTGCCAGCAGTACCGGGCCCGGAAACACCATATATTTT. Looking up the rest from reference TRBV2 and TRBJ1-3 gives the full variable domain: EPEVTQTPSHQVTQMGQEVILRCVPISNHLYFYWYRQILGQKVEFLVSFYNNEISEKSEIFDDQFSVERPDGSNFTLKIRSTKLEDSAMYFCASSTGPGNTIYFGEGSWLTVV.

The CDR3 region is CATSRRTGTGSDEQFF. For the CDR3, the DNA is TGTGCCACCAGCAGACGTACCGGGACAGGGAGTGATGAGCAGTTCTTC. V usage is TRBV15 and J usage is TRBJ2-1; 9 bases fit TRBD1. The V and J ends lost 2 bases and 8 bases, in that order; junction bases with no gene match: 10. Looked up from germline, CDR1 is LNHNV and CDR2 is YYDKDF (reference sequence). CDR3 size: 16 residues.